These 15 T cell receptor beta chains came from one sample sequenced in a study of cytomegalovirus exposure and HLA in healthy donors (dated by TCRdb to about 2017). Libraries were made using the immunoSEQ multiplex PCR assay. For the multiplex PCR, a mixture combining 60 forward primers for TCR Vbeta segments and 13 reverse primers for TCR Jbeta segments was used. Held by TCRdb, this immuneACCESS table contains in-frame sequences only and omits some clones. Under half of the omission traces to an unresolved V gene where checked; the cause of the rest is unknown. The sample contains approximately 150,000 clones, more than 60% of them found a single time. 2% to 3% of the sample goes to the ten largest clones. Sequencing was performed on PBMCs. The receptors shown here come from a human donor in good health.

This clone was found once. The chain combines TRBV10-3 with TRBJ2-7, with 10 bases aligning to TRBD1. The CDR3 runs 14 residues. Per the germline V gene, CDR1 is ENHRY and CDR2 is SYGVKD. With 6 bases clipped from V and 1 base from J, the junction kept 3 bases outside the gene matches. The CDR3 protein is CAIRPGQGSYEQYF. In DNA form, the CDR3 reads TGTGCCATCAGACCGGGACAGGGGTCCTACGAGCAGTACTTC.

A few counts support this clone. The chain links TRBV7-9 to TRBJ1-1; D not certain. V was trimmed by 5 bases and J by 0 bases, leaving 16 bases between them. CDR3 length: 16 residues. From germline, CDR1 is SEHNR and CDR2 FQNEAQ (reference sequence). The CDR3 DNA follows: TGTGCCAGCAGCCACCCGGGTCGGGTCATGAACACTGAAGCTTTCTTT. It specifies CASSHPGRVMNTEAFF.

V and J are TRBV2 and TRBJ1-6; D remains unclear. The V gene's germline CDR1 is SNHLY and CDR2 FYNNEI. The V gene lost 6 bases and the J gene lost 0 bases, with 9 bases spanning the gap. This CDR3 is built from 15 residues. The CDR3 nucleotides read TGTGCCAGCAGCCAGACGGGCTCCTATAATTCACCCCTCCACTTT. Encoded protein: CASSQTGSYNSPLHF. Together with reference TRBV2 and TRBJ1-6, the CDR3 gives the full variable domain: EPEVTQTPSHQVTQMGQEVILRCVPISNHLYFYWYRQILGQKVEFLVSFYNNEISEKSEIFDDQFSVERPDGSNFTLKIRSTKLEDSAMYFCASSQTGSYNSPLHFGNGTRLTVT.

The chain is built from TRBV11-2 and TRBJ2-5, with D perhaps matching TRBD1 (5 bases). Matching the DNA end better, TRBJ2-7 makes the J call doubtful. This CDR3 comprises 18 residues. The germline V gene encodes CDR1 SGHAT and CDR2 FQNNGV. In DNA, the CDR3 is TGTGCCAGCAGCTTGGGGCTCCGAGGCAGGCCACCTTCCTACGAGCAGTACTTC. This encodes CASSLGLRGRPPSYEQYF.

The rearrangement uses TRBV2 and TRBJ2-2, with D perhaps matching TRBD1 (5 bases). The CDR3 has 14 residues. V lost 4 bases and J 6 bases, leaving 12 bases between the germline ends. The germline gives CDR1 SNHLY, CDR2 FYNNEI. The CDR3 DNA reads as TGTGCCAGCAGTGTACTCCAGGGTCCCGGGGAGCTGTTTTTT. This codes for CASSVLQGPGELFF.

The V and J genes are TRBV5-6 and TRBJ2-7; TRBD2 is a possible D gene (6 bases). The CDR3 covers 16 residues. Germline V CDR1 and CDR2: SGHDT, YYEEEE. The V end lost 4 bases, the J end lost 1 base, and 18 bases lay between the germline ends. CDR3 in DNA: TGTGCCAGCAGCGCACTAATGGGGGGTACGTCCTACGAGCAGTACTTC. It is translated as CASSALMGGTSYEQYF.

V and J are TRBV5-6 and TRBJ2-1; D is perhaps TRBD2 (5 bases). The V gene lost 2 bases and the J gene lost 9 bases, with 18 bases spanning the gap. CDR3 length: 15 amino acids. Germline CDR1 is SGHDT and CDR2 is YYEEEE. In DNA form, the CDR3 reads TGTGCCAGCAGCTTTATTGGAGCTAGCATAGGTGAGCAGTTCTTC. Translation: CASSFIGASIGEQFF.

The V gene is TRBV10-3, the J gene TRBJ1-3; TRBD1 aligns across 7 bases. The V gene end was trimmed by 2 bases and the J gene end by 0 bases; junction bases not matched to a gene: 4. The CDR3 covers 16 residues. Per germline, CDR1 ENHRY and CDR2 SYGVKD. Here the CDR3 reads CAISEGTANSGNTIYF. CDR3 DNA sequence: TGTGCCATCAGTGAGGGGACAGCCAACTCTGGAAACACCATATATTTT.

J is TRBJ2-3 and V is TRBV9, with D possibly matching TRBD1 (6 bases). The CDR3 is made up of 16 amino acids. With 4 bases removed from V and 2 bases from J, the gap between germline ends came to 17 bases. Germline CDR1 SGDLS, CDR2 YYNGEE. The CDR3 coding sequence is TGTGCCAGCAGCCCTAGGGACACCTCCTCCACAGATACGCAGTATTTT. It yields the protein CASSPRDTSSTDTQYF.

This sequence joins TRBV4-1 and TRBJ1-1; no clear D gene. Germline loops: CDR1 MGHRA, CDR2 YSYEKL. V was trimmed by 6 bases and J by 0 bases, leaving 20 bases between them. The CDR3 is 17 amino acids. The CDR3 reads CASSQRWMEGMNTEAFF. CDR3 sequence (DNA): TGCGCCAGCAGTCAACGATGGATGGAGGGCATGAACACTGAAGCTTTCTTT.

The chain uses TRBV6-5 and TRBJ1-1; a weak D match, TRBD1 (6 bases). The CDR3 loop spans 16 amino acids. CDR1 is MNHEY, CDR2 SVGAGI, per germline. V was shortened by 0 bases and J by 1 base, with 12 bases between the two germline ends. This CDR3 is CASSYSIQGGNTEAFF. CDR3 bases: TGTGCCAGCAGTTACTCAATACAGGGCGGGAACACTGAAGCTTTCTTT.

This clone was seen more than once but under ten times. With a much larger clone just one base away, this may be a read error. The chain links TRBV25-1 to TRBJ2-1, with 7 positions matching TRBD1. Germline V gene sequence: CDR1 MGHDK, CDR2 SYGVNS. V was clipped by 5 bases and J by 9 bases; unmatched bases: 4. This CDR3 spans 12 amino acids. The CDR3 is CASSMTGSEQFF. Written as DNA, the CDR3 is TGTGCCAGCAGTATGACAGGGTCTGAGCAGTTCTTC.

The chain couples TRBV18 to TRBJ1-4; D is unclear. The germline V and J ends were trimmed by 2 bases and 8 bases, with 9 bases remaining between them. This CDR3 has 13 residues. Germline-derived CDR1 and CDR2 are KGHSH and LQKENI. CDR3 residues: CASSPGLREKLFF. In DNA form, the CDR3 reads TGTGCCAGCTCACCAGGGCTCCGAGAAAAACTGTTTTTT.

CDR3 nucleotides: TGCGCCAGCAGTGAGGTAGCAGTGTCGGGGACCCAGTACTTC. Protein sequence: CASSEVAVSGTQYF. This chain uses TRBV10-1 with TRBJ2-5; D is undetermined. The CDR3 contains 14 residues. The germline CDR1 and CDR2 sequences are WNHNN and SYGVQD (reference sequence). V gave up 2 bases and J gave up 7 bases, with 14 bases separating them.

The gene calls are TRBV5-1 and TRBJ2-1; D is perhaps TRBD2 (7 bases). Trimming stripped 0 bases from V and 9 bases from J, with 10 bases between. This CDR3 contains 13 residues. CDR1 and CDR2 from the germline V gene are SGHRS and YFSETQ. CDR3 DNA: TGCGCCAGCAGCTTGGAAGGGGGGGTTGAGCAGTTCTTC. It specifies CASSLEGGVEQFF.